Listed below are T cell receptor beta chains from one sample, sequenced in a study of CD8+CD57+ T cells in acquired aplastic anemia. A single record per CDR3 protein comes from TCRdb applying MiXCR to the reads. This table holds 450,000 to 550,000 distinct CDR3 sequences, about a third found once. Specimen: sorted CD4+, CD8+, or CD8+CD57+ T cells (not recorded which) from PBMCs. All receptors come from a human donor with aplastic anemia. Both conserved end residues are part of each CDR3. The D gene is left open where the match is weak. Size values are once, few and many counts, or a class for expanded clones, and some rows have none.

CDR3 protein,CDR3 DNA,V gene,D gene,J gene,clone size
CSGRQGATEAFF,TGCAGCGGCCGACAGGGAGCCACTGAAGCTTTCTTT,TRBV29-1,TRBD1,TRBJ1-1,many
CASSPLRDSGNTIYF,TGTGCCAGCTCACCACTACGGGACTCTGGAAACACCATATATTTT,TRBV2,.,TRBJ1-3,few
CASISRTRGNEQFF,TGTGCCAGCATCTCCCGGACTAGGGGGAATGAGCAGTTCTTC,TRBV11-3,.,TRBJ2-1,.
CASSIRRQGARNTEAFF,TGTGCCAGCAGTATAAGAAGACAGGGGGCTAGGAACACTGAAGCTTTCTTT,TRBV27,TRBD1,TRBJ1-1,.
CASSYYTGTSNTEAFF,TGTGCCAGCAGCTATTACACCGGGACATCGAACACTGAAGCTTTCTTT,TRBV6-5,.,TRBJ1-1,.
CASSALAGGPTDTQYF,TGTGCCAGCAGTGCCCTAGCGGGAGGGCCCACAGATACGCAGTATTTT,TRBV6-1,TRBD2,TRBJ2-3,many
CASSFTLVDEQYF,TGTGCCAGCAGCTTTACGTTAGTGGACGAGCAGTACTTC,TRBV19,.,TRBJ2-7,.
CASSVAPGTDTQHF,TGTGCCAGCAGCGTAGCTCCAGGCACAGATACGCAGCATTTT,TRBV9,.,TRBJ1-5,.
CSARGALPYEQYF,TGCAGTGCTAGGGGCGCCCTTCCCTACGAGCAGTACTTC,TRBV20-1,.,TRBJ2-7,.
CASSFVHGGNEQFF,TGTGCCAGCAGTTTCGTACACGGTGGCAATGAGCAGTTCTTC,TRBV2,.,TRBJ2-1,many
CASSGPQQGIISPLHF,TGTGCCAGCAGCGGGCCTCAACAGGGAATTATTTCACCCCTCCACTTT,TRBV9,.,TRBJ1-6,many
CASSVASNRIQETQYF,TGTGCCAGCAGCGTAGCCTCGAACCGAATCCAAGAGACCCAGTACTTC,TRBV9,.,TRBJ2-5,few
CSARVRVSTDTQYF,TGCAGTGCTAGGGTGCGGGTTAGCACAGATACGCAGTATTTT,TRBV20-1,.,TRBJ2-3,few
CATSTGDRVLAEAFF,TGTGCCACCAGCACCGGGGACAGGGTTTTAGCTGAAGCTTTCTTT,TRBV15,TRBD1,TRBJ1-1,many
CSVEDSTGVTYEQYF,TGCAGCGTTGAAGATTCAACAGGGGTCACCTACGAGCAGTACTTC,TRBV29-1,TRBD1,TRBJ2-7,many
CASSQVIAANEKLFF,TGCGCCAGCAGCCAAGTGATCGCGGCTAATGAAAAACTGTTTTTT,TRBV4-1,.,TRBJ1-4,.
CASSLVGQGETNEKLFF,TGTGCCAGCAGCTTAGTAGGACAGGGCGAAACTAATGAAAAACTGTTTTTT,TRBV11-1,TRBD1,TRBJ1-4,.
CASSETGDAEAFF,TGTGCCAGCAGTGAGACAGGGGACGCTGAAGCTTTCTTT,TRBV6-1,TRBD1,TRBJ1-1,.
CASSLGGQFNQPQHF,TGCGCCAGCAGCTTGGGGGGACAATTCAATCAGCCCCAGCATTTT,TRBV5-1,.,TRBJ1-5,few
CSARPDSNQPQHF,TGCAGTGCTAGGCCTGATAGCAATCAGCCCCAGCATTTT,TRBV20-1,.,TRBJ1-5,many
CASRVMGGYTF,TGTGCCAGCAGGGTTATGGGTGGCTACACCTTC,TRBV2,.,TRBJ1-2,.
CASSLTEALNQPQHF,TGTGCCAGCAGTTTGACGGAGGCTTTAAATCAGCCCCAGCATTTT,TRBV9,.,TRBJ1-5,few
CASSFGTGGGRGYTF,TGCGCCAGCAGCTTCGGGACAGGGGGCGGACGAGGCTACACCTTC,TRBV5-1,TRBD1,TRBJ1-2,.
CSVEVGGAYGYTF,TGCAGCGTTGAAGTAGGGGGCGCCTATGGCTACACCTTC,TRBV29-1,TRBD1,TRBJ1-2,many
CASGSGANVLTF,TGTGCCAGTGGCAGTGGGGCCAACGTCCTGACTTTC,TRBV19,.,TRBJ2-6,many